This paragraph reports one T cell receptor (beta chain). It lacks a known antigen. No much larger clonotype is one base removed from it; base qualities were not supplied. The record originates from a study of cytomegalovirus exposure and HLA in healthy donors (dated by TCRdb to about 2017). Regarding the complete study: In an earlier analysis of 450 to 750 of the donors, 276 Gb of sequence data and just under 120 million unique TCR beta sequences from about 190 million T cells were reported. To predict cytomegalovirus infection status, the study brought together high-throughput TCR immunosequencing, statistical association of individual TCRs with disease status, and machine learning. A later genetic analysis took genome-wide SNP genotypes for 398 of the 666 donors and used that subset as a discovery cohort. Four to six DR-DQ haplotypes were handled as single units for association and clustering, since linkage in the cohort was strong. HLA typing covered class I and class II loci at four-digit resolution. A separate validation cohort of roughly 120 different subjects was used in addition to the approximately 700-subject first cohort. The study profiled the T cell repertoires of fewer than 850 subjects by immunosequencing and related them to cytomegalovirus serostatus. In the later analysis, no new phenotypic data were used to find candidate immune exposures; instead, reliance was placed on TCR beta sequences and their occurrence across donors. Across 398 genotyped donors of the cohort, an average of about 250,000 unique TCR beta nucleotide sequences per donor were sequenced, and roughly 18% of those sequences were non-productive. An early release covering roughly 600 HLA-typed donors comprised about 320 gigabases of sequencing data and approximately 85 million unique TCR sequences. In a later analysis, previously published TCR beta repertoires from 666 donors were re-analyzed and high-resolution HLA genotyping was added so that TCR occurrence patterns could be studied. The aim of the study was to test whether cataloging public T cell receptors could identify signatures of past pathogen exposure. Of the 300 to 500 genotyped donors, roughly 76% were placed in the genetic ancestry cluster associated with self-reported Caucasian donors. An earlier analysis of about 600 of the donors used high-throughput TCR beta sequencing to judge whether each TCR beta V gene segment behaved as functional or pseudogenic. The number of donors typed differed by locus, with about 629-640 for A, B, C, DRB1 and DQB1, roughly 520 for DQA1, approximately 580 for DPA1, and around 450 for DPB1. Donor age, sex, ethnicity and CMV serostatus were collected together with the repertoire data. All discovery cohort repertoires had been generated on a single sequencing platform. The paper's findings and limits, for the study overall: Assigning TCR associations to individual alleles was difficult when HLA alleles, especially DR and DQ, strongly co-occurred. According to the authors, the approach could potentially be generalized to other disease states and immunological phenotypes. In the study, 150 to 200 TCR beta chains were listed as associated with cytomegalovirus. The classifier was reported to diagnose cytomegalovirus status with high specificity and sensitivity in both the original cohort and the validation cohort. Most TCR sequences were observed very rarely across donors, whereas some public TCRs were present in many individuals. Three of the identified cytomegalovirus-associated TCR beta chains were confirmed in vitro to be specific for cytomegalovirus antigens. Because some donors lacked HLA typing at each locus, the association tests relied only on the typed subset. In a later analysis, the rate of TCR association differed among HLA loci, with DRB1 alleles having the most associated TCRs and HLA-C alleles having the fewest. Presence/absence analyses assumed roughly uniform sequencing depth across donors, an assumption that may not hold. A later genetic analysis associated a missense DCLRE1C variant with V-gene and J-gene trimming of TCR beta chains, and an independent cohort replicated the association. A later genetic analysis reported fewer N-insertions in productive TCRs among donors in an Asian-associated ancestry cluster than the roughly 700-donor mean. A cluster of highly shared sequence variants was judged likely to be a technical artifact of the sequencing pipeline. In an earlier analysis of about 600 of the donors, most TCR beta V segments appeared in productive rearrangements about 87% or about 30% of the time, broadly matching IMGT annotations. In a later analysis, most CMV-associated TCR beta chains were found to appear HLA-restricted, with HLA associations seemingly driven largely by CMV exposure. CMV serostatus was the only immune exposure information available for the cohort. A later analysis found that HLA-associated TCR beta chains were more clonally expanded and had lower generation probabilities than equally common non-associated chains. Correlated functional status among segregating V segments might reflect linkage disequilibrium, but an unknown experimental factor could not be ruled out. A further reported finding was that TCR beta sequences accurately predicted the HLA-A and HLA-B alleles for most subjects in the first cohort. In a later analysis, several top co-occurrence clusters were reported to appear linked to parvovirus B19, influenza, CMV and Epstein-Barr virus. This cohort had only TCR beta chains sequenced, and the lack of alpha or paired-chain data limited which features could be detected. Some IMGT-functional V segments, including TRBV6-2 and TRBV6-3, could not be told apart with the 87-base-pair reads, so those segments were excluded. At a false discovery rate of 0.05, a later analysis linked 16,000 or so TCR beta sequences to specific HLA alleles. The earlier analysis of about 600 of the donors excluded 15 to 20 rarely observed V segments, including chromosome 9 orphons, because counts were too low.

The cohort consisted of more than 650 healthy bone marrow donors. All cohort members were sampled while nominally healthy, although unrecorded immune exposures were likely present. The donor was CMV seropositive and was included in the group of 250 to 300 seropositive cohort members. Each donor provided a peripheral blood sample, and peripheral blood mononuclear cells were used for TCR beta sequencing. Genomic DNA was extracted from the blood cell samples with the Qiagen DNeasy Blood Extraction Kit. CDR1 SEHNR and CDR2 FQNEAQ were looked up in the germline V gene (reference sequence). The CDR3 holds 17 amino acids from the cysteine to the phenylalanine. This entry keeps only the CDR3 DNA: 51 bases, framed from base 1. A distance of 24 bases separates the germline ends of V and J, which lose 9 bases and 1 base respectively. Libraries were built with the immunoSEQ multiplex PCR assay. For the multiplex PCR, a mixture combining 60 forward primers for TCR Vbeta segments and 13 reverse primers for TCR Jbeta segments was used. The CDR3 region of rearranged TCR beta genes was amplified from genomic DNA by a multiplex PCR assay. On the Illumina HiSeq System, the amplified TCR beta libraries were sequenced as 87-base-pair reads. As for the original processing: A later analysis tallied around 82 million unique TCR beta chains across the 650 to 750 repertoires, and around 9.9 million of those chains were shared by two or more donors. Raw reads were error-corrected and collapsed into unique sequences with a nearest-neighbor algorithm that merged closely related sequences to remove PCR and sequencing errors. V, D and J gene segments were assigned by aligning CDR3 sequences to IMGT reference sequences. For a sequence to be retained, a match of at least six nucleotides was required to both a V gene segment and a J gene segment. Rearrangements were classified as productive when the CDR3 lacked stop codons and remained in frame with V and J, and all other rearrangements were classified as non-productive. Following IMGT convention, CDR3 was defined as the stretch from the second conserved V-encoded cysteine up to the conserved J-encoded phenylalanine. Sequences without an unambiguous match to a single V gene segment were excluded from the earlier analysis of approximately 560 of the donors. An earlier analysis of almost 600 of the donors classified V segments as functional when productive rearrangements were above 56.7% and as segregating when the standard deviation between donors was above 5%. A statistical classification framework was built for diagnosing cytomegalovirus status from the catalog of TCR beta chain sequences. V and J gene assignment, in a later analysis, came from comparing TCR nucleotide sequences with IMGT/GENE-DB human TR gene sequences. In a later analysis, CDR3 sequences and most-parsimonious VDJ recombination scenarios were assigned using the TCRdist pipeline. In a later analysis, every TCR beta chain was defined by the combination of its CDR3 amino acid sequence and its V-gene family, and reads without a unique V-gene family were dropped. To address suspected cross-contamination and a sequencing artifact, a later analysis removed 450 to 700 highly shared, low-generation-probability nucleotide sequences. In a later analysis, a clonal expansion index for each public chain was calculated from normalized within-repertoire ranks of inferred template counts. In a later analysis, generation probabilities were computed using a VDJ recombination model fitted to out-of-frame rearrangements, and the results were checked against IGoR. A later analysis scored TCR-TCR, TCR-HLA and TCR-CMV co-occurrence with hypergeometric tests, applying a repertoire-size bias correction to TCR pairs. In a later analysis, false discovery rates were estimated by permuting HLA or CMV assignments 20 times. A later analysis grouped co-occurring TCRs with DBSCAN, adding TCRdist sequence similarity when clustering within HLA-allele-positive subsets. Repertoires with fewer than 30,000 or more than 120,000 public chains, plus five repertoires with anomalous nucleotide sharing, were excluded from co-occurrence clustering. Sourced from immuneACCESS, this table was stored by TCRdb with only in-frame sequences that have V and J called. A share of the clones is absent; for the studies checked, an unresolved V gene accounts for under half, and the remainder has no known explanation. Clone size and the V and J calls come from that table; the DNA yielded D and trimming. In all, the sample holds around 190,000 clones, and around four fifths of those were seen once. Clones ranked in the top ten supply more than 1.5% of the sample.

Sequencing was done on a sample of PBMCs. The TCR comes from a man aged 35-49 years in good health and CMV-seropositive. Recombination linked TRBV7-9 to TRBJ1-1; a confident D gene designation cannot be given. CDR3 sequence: CARTSLGDSLRNTEAFF. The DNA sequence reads TGTGCCAGAACCTCTCTAGGAGACTCCCTCCGGAACACTGAAGCTTTCTTT.